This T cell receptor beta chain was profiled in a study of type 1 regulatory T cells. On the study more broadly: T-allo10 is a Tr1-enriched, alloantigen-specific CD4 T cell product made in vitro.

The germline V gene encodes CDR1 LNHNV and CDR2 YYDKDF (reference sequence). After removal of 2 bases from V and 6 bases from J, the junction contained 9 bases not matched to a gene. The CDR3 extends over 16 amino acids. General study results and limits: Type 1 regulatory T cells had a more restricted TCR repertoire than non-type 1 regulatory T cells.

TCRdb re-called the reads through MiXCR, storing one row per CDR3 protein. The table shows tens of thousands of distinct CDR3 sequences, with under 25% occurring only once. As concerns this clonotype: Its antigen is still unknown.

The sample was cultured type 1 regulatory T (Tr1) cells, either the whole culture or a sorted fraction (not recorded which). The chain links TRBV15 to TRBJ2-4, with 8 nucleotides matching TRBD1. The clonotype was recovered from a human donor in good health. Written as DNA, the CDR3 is TGTGCCACCAGCAGACCTCCGGGACAGGCCCTAAACATTCAGTACTTC. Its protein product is CATSRPPGQALNIQYF.